This T cell receptor beta chain was profiled in a study of CD8 T cells in Susac syndrome. The study sequenced TCR beta in blood CD8+ and CD4+ T cells. Treatment-naive patients with stable or active relapsing-remitting disease served as multiple sclerosis controls. Random hexamers were used to reverse transcribe an amount of roughly 0.45 to 1 ug RNA. The authors amplified TCR beta CDR3 across 54 Vbeta and 13 Jbeta using immunoSEQ multiplex PCR. MiXCR, applied by TCRdb to the immunoSEQ multiplex PCR reads, yields one record per CDR3 protein. This table holds 400,000 to 550,000 distinct CDR3 sequences, 85% found once. The CDR3 has 16 amino acids. V lost 5 bases, J lost 6 bases, and 10 bases stayed unmatched.

The chain employs TRBV12-3 or TRBV12-4 and TRBJ2-7; 13 positions agree with TRBD2. The source material was CD8+ T cells from PBMCs. This TCR derives from a human donor with multiple sclerosis. This CDR3 is CASSPSGTSGAGEQYF. The CDR3 bases are TGTGCCAGCAGTCCGAGCGGGACTAGCGGGGCGGGCGAGCAGTACTTC.